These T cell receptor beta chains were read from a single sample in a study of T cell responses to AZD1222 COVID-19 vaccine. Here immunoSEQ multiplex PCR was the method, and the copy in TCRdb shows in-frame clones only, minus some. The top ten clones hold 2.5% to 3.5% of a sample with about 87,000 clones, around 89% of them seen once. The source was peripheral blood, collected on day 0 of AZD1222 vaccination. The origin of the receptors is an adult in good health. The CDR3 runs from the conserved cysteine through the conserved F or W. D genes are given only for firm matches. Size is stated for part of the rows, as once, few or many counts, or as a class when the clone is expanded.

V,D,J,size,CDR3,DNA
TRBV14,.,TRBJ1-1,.,CASSLAGFRAAFF,TGTGCCAGCAGCCTTGCAGGGTTTCGGGCAGCTTTCTTT
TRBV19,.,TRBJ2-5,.,CASNQNQETQYF,TGTGCCAGCAACCAGAACCAAGAGACCCAGTACTTC
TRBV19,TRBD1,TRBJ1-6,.,CASSPEIGDRGNSPLHF,TGTGCCAGTAGTCCCGAAATCGGGGACAGGGGCAATTCACCCCTCCACTTT
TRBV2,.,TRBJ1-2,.,CASSDAGAHGYTF,TGTGCCAGCAGTGACGCAGGGGCACATGGCTACACCTTC
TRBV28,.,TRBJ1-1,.,CASSFPKQEWVTEAFF,TGTGCCAGCAGTTTTCCCAAACAGGAGTGGGTCACTGAAGCTTTCTTT
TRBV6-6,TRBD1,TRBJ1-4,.,CASSEGQNEKLFF,TGTGCCAGCAGTGAGGGACAGAATGAAAAACTGTTTTTT
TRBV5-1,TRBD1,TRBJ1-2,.,CASSLAGTGKSNYGYTF,TGCGCCAGCAGCTTGGCCGGGACAGGGAAGAGTAACTATGGCTACACCTTC
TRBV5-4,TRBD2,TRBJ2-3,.,CASSPGLAGGGDTQYF,TGTGCCAGCAGCCCGGGACTAGCGGGAGGGGGAGATACGCAGTATTTT
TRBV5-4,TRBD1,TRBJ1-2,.,CASSSGQEVYGYTF,TGTGCCAGCAGCTCGGGACAGGAGGTCTATGGCTACACCTTC
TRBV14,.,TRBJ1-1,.,CASSQTPNTEAFF,TGTGCCAGCAGTCAGACACCGAACACTGAAGCTTTCTTT
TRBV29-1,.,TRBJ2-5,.,CSVVAWDETQYF,TGCAGCGTTGTAGCATGGGATGAGACCCAGTACTTC
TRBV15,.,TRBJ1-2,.,CATSRRTRSNYGYTF,TGTGCCACCAGCAGACGGACAAGATCGAACTATGGCTACACCTTC
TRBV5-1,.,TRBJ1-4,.,CASSLVPGTNEKLFF,TGCGCCAGCAGCTTGGTTCCGGGAACTAATGAAAAACTGTTTTTT
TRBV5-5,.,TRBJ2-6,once,CASSFGVWVRANVLTF,TGTGCCAGCAGCTTCGGGGTCTGGGTTCGGGCCAACGTCCTGACTTTC
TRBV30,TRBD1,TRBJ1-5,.,CAWTSGGLQPQHF,TGTGCCTGGACATCAGGGGGCCTTCAGCCCCAGCATTTT
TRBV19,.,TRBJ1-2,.,CASSWTSGYTF,TGTGCCAGTAGCTGGACCTCGGGCTACACCTTC
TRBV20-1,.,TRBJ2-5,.,CSAQDQETQYF,TGCAGTGCCCAGGACCAAGAGACCCAGTACTTC
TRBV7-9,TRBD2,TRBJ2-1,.,CASSTKASGRSSYNEQFF,TGTGCCAGCAGCACAAAAGCTAGCGGGAGGAGCTCCTACAATGAGCAGTTCTTC
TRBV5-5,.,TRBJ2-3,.,CASSFTRSDTQYF,TGTGCCAGCAGCTTTACTAGGTCGGATACGCAGTATTTT
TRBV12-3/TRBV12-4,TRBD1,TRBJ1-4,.,CASRQGSNEKLFF,TGTGCCAGCAGACAGGGGTCGAATGAAAAACTGTTTTTT
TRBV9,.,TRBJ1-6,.,CASSVSGETYNSPLHF,TGTGCCAGCAGCGTGAGTGGAGAAACCTATAATTCACCCCTCCACTTT
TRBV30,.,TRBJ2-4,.,CAWRFAGVKNIQYF,TGTGCCTGGCGTTTTGCCGGAGTCAAAAACATTCAGTACTTC
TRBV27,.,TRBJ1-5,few,CASSSRGPGSNQPQHF,TGTGCCAGCAGTTCCCGGGGCCCGGGGTCTAATCAGCCCCAGCATTTT
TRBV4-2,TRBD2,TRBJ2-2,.,CASSQLAGGIWTGELFF,TGTGCCAGCAGCCAGCTAGCGGGAGGAATCTGGACCGGGGAGCTGTTTTTT
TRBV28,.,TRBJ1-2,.,CASSPVPELYGYTF,TGTGCCAGCAGTCCCGTCCCAGAACTCTATGGCTACACCTTC
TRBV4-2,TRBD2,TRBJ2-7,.,CASSLIAGDNEQYF,TGTGCCAGCAGCCTCATAGCGGGAGACAACGAGCAGTACTTC
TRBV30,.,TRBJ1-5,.,CAWSVLGNQPQHF,TGTGCCTGGAGTGTACTTGGTAATCAGCCCCAGCATTTT
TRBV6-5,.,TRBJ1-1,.,CASSTKLNTEAFF,TGTGCCAGCAGCACAAAGTTGAACACTGAAGCTTTCTTT
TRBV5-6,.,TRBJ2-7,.,CASSLGQSLSSYEQYF,TGTGCCAGCAGCTTAGGACAGAGTCTAAGCTCCTACGAGCAGTACTTC
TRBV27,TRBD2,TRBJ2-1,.,CASSPGTSGYNEQFF,TGTGCCAGCAGTCCCGGGACTAGCGGTTACAATGAGCAGTTCTTC
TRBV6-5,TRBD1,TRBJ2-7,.,CASRRQGAYEQYF,TGTGCCAGCAGACGACAGGGGGCTTACGAGCAGTACTTC
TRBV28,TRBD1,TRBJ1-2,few,CASGTGDHADYGYTF,TGTGCCAGCGGGACAGGGGATCATGCCGACTATGGCTACACCTTC
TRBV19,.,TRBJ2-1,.,CASRDAGTNGGEQFF,TGTGCCAGTAGGGATGCCGGGACAAATGGAGGTGAGCAGTTCTTC
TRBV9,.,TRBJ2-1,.,CASSVVPGFGNEQFF,TGTGCCAGCAGCGTAGTGCCAGGGTTTGGCAATGAGCAGTTCTTC
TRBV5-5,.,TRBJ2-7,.,CASSRAGSLDYEQYF,TGTGCCAGCAGCCGGGCCGGGTCATTAGACTACGAGCAGTACTTC
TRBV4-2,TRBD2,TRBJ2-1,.,CASSQLSGSSYNEQFF,TGTGCCAGCAGCCAACTGAGCGGGAGTTCCTACAATGAGCAGTTCTTC
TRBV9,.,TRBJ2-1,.,CASSVGISFDASYNEQFF,TGTGCCAGCAGCGTAGGGATAAGTTTCGACGCTTCCTACAATGAGCAGTTCTTC
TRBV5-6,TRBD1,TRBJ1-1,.,CASSLKGGTGAEAFF,TGTGCCAGCAGCTTGAAAGGGGGCACAGGGGCTGAAGCTTTCTTT
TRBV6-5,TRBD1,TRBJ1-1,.,CASSRPQGFNTEAFF,TGTGCCAGCAGCCGTCCACAGGGGTTTAACACTGAAGCTTTCTTT
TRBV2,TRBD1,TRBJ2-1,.,CASSGQGVYNEQFF,TGTGCCAGCAGCGGACAGGGGGTATACAATGAGCAGTTCTTC
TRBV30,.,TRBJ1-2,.,CAWSGNRWDYTF,TGTGCCTGGAGTGGAAACAGATGGGACTACACCTTC
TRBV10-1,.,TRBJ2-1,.,CASSEDGYNEQFF,TGCGCCAGCAGTGAGGACGGTTACAATGAGCAGTTCTTC
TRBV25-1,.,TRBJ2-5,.,CASSAARGGGETQYF,TGTGCCAGCAGTGCTGCCAGGGGGGGAGGGGAGACCCAGTACTTC
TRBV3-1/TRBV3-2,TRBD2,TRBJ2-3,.,CASSTTSGVEDTQYF,TGTGCCAGCAGCACGACTAGCGGTGTGGAAGATACGCAGTATTTT
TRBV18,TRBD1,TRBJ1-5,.,CASSPTGGYQPQHF,TGTGCCAGCTCACCGACAGGGGGGTATCAGCCCCAGCATTTT
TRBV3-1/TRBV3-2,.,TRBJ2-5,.,CASSLSVAISETQYF,TGTGCCAGCAGCCTCTCAGTAGCGATCTCAGAGACCCAGTACTTC
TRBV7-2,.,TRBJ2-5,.,CASSLVSNVRETQYF,TGTGCCAGCAGCTTAGTGAGCAATGTGAGAGAGACCCAGTACTTC
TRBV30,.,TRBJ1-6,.,CAWSVDPRVNSPLHF,TGTGCCTGGAGTGTAGATCCCAGGGTTAATTCACCCCTCCACTTT
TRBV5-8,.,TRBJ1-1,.,CASSLGLKNTEAFF,TGTGCCAGCAGTTTGGGACTCAAGAACACTGAAGCTTTCTTT
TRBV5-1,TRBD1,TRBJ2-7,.,CASSPGTAIYEQYF,TGCGCCAGCAGTCCCGGGACAGCGATATACGAGCAGTACTTC
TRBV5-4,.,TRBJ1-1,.,CASSAMNRDTEAFF,TGTGCCAGCAGCGCGATGAACAGAGACACTGAAGCTTTCTTT
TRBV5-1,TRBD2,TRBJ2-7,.,CASSLTSGSYEQYF,TGCGCCAGCAGCTTGACTAGCGGGAGTTACGAGCAGTACTTC
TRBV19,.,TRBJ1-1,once,CASSIAGSWGWNTEAFF,TGTGCCAGTAGTATAGCAGGGAGTTGGGGATGGAACACTGAAGCTTTCTTT
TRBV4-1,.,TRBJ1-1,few,CASRGPLMNTEAFF,TGCGCCAGCAGAGGGCCCCTAATGAACACTGAAGCTTTCTTT